This T cell receptor (beta chain) was sequenced during a study of blood T cell repertoires in COVID-19. CDR1 is KGHSH and CDR2 is LQKENI in the germline V gene. The CDR3 is made up of 14 amino acids. V lost 3 bases to trimming and J lost 2 bases, with 11 bases between them. Generated by immunoSEQ multiplex PCR, the TCRdb table keeps only in-frame clones and is missing some. The table records a few hundred thousand clones, roughly 85% of them present only once. Sequenced sample: peripheral blood. V usage is TRBV18 and J usage is TRBJ2-7; no clear D. The sequence derives from a man between 50 and 59 years old with active or convalescent COVID-19. CDR3 bases: TGTGCCAGCTCACCTGGTCGTAGAACCTACGAGCAGTACTTC. Protein: CASSPGRRTYEQYF.